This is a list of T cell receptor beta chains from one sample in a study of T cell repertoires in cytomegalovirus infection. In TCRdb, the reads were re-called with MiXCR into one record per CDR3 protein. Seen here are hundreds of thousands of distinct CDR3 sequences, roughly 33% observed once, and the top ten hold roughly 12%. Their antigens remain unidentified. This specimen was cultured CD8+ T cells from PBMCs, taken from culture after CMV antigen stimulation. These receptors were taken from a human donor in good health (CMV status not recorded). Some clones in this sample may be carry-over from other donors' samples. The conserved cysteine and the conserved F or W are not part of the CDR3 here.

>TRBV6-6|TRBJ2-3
ASSYGGSSGEDTQY
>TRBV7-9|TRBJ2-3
ASSSNFKQGGDTDTQY
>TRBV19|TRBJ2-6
ASSMGANVLT
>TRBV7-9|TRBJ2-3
ASSSGTGGTDTQY
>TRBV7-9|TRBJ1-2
VSNRGDYGYT
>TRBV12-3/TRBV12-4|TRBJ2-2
ASSAAGDTGELF
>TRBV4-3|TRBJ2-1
ASSQERRGAYNEQF
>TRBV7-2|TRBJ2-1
ASSFTGSSYNEQF
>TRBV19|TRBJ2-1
ASSRLYWYNEQF
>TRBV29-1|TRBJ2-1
SVEGEGGSGYNEQF
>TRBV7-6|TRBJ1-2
ASSDADRAAGGYT
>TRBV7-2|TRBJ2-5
ASSLHHQVYRTGKVETQY
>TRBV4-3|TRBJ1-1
ASSQSWTGAFTEAF
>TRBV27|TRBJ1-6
ASSSGDRSYNSPLH
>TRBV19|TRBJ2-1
ASLRGREQF
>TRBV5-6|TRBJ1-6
ASSSGDRMNSPLH
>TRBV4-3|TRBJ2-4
ASSQDRKDVPY
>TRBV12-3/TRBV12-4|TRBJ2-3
ASSLRLAGASSTDTQY
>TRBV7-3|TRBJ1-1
ASSLTGRQGKTEAF
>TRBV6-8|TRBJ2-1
AAGQGVSVYYNEQF
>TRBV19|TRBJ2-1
ASSVILAGPYNEQF
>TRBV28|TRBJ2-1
ASTPRGGAGEQF
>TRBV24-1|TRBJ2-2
ATSDSSWPGELF
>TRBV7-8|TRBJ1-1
ASSLWAPPNTEAF
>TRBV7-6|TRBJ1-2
ASSLVDSTDGYT
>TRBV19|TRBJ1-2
ASSIDDWPYGYT
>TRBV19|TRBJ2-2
ASSIRVSTGELF
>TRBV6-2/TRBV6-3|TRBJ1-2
ASSYPEPPQGADGYT
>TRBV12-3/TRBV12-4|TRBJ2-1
ASSWTGGRDEQF
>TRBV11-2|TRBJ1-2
ASSLDWGTNYGYT
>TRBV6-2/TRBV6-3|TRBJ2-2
VSRSSNTGELF
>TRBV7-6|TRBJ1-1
ASSSWDEPQGTEAF
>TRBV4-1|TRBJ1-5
ASSQESGIGQPQH
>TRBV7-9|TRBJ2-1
ASTVPPLAGDQNEQF
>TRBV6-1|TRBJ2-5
ASSEEDRQETQY
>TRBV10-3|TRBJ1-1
AISETGANTEAF
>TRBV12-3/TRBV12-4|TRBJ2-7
ASSFRNGGVYEQY
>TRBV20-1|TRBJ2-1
SARGGQYNEQF
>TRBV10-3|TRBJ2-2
AISKGQNTGELF
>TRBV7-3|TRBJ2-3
ASSLSRLAGITDTQY
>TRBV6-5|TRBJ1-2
ASSKTGGGYHGYT
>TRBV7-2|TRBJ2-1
ASSLDLYNEQF
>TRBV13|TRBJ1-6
ASSSNPGSSYNSPLH
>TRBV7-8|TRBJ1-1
ASSLAMGAAEGTEAF
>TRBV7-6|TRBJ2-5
ASSPIHRDEETQY
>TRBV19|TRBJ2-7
ASSIPGTSGGRYEQY
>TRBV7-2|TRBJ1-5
ASSRPGVNQPQH
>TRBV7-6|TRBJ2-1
ASSLVASGGSYNEQF
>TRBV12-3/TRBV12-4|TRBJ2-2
ASSFTLPNTGELF
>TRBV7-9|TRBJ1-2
ASSFRHQGADQLINYGYT
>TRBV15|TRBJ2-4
ATSIPHGENIQY
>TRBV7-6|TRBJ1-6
ASSLRAISNNSPLH
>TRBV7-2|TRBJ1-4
ASSLAETGGFYEKLF